These 29 T cell receptor beta chains share one sample of origin, sequenced in a study of a mutant IDH1 vaccine in newly diagnosed glioma. The time point here: week 23, last vaccination. A 20-mer mutant IDH1 peptide at 300 ug was injected subcutaneously with topical imiquimod. These receptors lack a known antigen. Profiling relied on immunoSEQ multiplex PCR, and the TCRdb table lists in-frame clones only, not all of them. The data show roughly 19,000 clones, roughly four fifths seen once. The sequencing here drew on PBMCs, taken from a glioma patient whose treatment included an IDH1 peptide vaccine. All receptors derive from a man aged 30-40 years with glioma.

About this clone itself: Within the sample, other DNA sequences also encode this same CDR3. The CDR3 DNA follows: TGCAGCGTATTCACAACTGGGGAGCTGTTTTTT. It encodes CSVFTTGELFF. The V call is TRBV29-1, the J call TRBJ2-2, with no clear D. The V and J ends lost 6 bases and 8 bases respectively, with 10 bases between them. CDR3 length: 11 amino acids. CDR1 SQVTM and CDR2 ANQGSEA come from the germline V gene.

The rearrangement joins TRBV6-1 to TRBJ1-2, with D hard to call. The CDR3 totals 13 residues. Germline V gives CDR1 MNHNS, CDR2 SASEGT. V lost 4 bases, J lost 1 base, and 7 bases lay in between. CDR3 sequence reads: CASSVGGNYGYTF. CDR3 sequence (DNA): TGTGCCAGCAGTGTGGGCGGTAACTATGGCTACACCTTC.

V is TRBV5-1 and J is TRBJ2-1; the match to TRBD2 covers 9 bases. CDR3 length: 16 residues. J was trimmed by 4 bases and V by 1 base; bases with no gene match: 6. Germline CDR1 is SGHRS and CDR2 is YFSETQ. The CDR3 nucleotides are TGCGCCAGCAGCTTGCAGACTAGCGGACCTTACAATGAGCAGTTCTTC. Encoded protein: CASSLQTSGPYNEQFF.

The rearrangement uses TRBV9 and TRBJ2-1, with TRBD2 as a possible D gene (6 bases). Germline CDR1 and CDR2: SGDLS and YYNGEE. V lost 0 bases and J 3 bases, leaving 10 bases between the germline ends. This CDR3 is 15 amino acids long. The CDR3 sequence: CASSVDRGNYNEQFF. DNA for the CDR3: TGTGCCAGCAGCGTAGACCGGGGGAACTACAATGAGCAGTTCTTC.

The V call is TRBV9, the J call TRBJ2-2, with 12 bases aligning to TRBD2. Trimming removed 6 bases from V and 3 bases from J; junction bases left unmatched: 12. The length of the CDR3 is 18 residues. The germline V gene encodes CDR1 SGDLS and CDR2 YYNGEE. Here the CDR3 reads CASTFTSGRPSYTGELFF. As DNA, the CDR3 is TGTGCCAGCACGTTTACTAGCGGGAGGCCTAGCTACACCGGGGAGCTGTTTTTT.

This chain joins TRBV27 and TRBJ2-6; 13 bases are shared with TRBD2. Germline-derived CDR1 and CDR2 are MNHEY and SMNVEV (reference sequence). The junction had 10 bases not matched to a gene; V was cut back by 6 bases and J by 2 bases. The CDR3 is 19 residues long. CDR3 protein: CASRFRLAGGLTGANVLTF. The CDR3 region has the DNA TGTGCCAGCAGATTCCGACTAGCGGGAGGACTCACTGGGGCCAACGTCCTGACTTTC.

The J gene is TRBJ1-5, the V gene TRBV2; D possibly corresponds to TRBD1 (6 bases). Between the trimmed V and J ends, which lost 7 bases and 0 bases, there was a span of 13 bases. Germline CDR1 is SNHLY and CDR2 is FYNNEI. There are 15 residues in the CDR3. The DNA for the CDR3 is TGTGCCAGCAATGGGGACACAAATAGCAATCAGCCCCAGCATTTT. Its translation is CASNGDTNSNQPQHF.

V gene TRBV7-9 combines with J gene TRBJ2-7; TRBD2 agrees at 11 bases. With V trimmed by 5 bases and J by 2 bases, 8 bases remained unmatched. The CDR3 sequence is 16 residues long. The germline gives CDR1 SEHNR, CDR2 FQNEAQ (reference sequence). The CDR3 is CASSQPGLAATYEQYF. The CDR3 coding sequence is TGTGCCAGCAGCCAACCGGGACTAGCGGCCACCTACGAGCAGTACTTC.

The chain couples TRBV19 to TRBJ1-2, with 8 bases lining up with TRBD1. Per the germline V gene, CDR1 is LNHDA and CDR2 is SQIVND (reference sequence). The CDR3 is 14 amino acids. The ends lost 7 bases at V and 7 bases at J; junction bases unmatched: 11. The CDR3 here is CASTLDRVGAGYTF. The CDR3, as DNA: TGTGCCAGTACCTTGGACAGGGTAGGTGCTGGCTACACCTTC.

Comments on this clone: At one end, the junction sequence differs from germline, possibly due to a read error. The V and J genes are TRBV6-6 and TRBJ2-5; no clear D gene. The CDR3 contains 14 residues. Per the germline V gene, CDR1 is MNHNY and CDR2 is SVGAGI (reference sequence). The CDR3 sequence is CANSSLWPQETQYF. In nucleotides, the CDR3 is TGTGCCAACAGTTCCCTCTGGCCCCAAGAGACCCAGTACTTC.

The chain recombines TRBV6-5 with TRBJ2-1; a weak D match, TRBD1 (5 bases). There are 15 residues in the CDR3. V was shortened by 6 bases and J by 1 base, with 13 bases between the two germline ends. Germline assignment: CDR1 MNHEY and CDR2 SVGAGI. CDR3: CASRGAAGSYNEQFF. CDR3 in DNA: TGTGCCAGCAGGGGCGCGGCAGGGTCCTACAATGAGCAGTTCTTC.

The V call is TRBV10-3, the J call TRBJ2-7, with 7 bases identical to TRBD1. The ends lost 4 bases at V and 5 bases at J; junction bases unmatched: 5. The CDR3 runs to 13 residues. The V gene's germline CDR1 is ENHRY and CDR2 SYGVKD. The CDR3 is CAISAEGGHEQYF. The DNA of the CDR3 is TGTGCCATCAGTGCCGAAGGGGGCCACGAGCAGTACTTC.

The genes are TRBV5-1 and TRBJ2-5; 12 nucleotides agree with TRBD2. With 2 bases clipped from V and 5 bases from J, the junction kept 4 bases outside the gene matches. Per the germline V gene, CDR1 is SGHRS and CDR2 is YFSETQ. The CDR3 is 15 amino acids. CDR3 DNA sequence: TGCGCCAGCAGCTTCGGACTAGCGGGAACGGAGACCCAGTACTTC. Translation gives CASSFGLAGTETQYF.

This chain connects TRBV5-1 to TRBJ2-1; D is possibly TRBD2 (5 bases). Germline V gene sequence: CDR1 SGHRS, CDR2 YFSETQ. CDR3 length: 15 residues. Trimming removed 1 base from V and 8 bases from J, with 16 bases in between. CDR3 residues: CASSLSNRDPDEQFF. CDR3 nucleotides: TGCGCCAGCAGCTTGAGTAACCGGGATCCTGATGAGCAGTTCTTC.

The V call is TRBV5-8, the J call TRBJ2-3; D tentatively reads TRBD1 or TRBD2 (6 bases each). This CDR3 spans 16 amino acids. Germline-derived CDR1 and CDR2 are SGHTS and YDEGEE. Trimming stripped 4 bases from V and 0 bases from J, with 15 bases between. CDR3 protein: CASSPPGALSTDTQYF. In DNA, the CDR3 is TGTGCCAGCAGCCCCCCGGGGGCCCTCAGCACAGATACGCAGTATTTT.

This chain joins TRBV9 and TRBJ1-2; TRBD1 is a possible D gene (5 bases). With 3 bases removed from V and 1 base from J, the gap between germline ends came to 19 bases. Looked up from germline, CDR1 is SGDLS and CDR2 is YYNGEE. CDR3 length equals 17 residues. The CDR3 nucleotides read TGTGCCAGCAGCGCCCCCCAGGGAAGGAACCATAACTATGGCTACACCTTC. It is translated as CASSAPQGRNHNYGYTF.

The CDR3 region has the DNA TGTGCCAGCAGCTTACAGGGGAATGGCTACACCTTC. The encoded protein is CASSLQGNGYTF. The rearrangement joins TRBV5-5 to TRBJ1-2; TRBD1 matches 7 bases. The V gene end was trimmed by 2 bases and the J gene end by 6 bases; junction bases not matched to a gene: 1. Germline V gene lookup returns CDR1 SGHKS and CDR2 YYEKEE (reference sequence). CDR3 length: 12 residues.

V and J are TRBV2 and TRBJ1-2; tentatively, D is TRBD1 (6 bases). Germline CDR1 is SNHLY and CDR2 is FYNNEI. The CDR3 is 11 residues long. Between the trimmed V and J ends, which lost 11 bases and 7 bases, there was a span of 14 bases. The CDR3 loop is CAFSGARGYTF. DNA for the CDR3: TGTGCCTTCTCGGGGGCGCGTGGCTACACCTTC. The variable domain in full, completed from reference TRBV2 and TRBJ1-2, reads EPEVTQTPSHQVTQMGQEVILRCVPISNHLYFYWYRQILGQKVEFLVSFYNNEISEKSEIFDDQFSVERPDGSNFTLKIRSTKLEDSAMYFCAFSGARGYTFGSGTRLTVV.

The chain uses TRBV5-8 and TRBJ2-2, with 8 bases that match TRBD2. CDR3 length: 16 residues. Germline V gives CDR1 SGHTS, CDR2 YDEGEE. Trimming cost V 0 bases and J 7 bases; bases outside gene matches: 8. CDR3 in amino acids: CASSLVREGLVGELFF. The CDR3 DNA follows: TGTGCCAGCAGCTTGGTTCGGGAGGGCCTGGTCGGGGAGCTGTTTTTT.

The rearrangement links TRBV10-2 to TRBJ1-2; D not certain. Deletions cut 0 bases from V and 3 bases from J, with 8 bases between. In germline, CDR1 is WSHSY, CDR2 SAAADI. CDR3 length equals 14 residues. The CDR3 coding sequence is TGCGCCAGCAGTGAGTCCGCGGGATACTATGGCTACACCTTC. Translated: CASSESAGYYGYTF.

J is TRBJ2-2 and V is TRBV6-4, with D maybe TRBD2 (6 bases). The CDR3 runs 16 residues. In germline, CDR1 is MRHNA, CDR2 SNTAGT. The germline V and J ends were trimmed by 6 bases and 3 bases, with 17 bases remaining between them. The CDR3 here is CASSPRWGVDTGELFF. The CDR3 DNA follows: TGTGCCAGCAGCCCCAGGTGGGGGGTCGACACCGGGGAGCTGTTTTTT.

The V and J genes are TRBV2 and TRBJ2-3; D ambiguous. V lost 5 bases, J lost 2 bases, and 11 bases lay in between. CDR1 is SNHLY and CDR2 is FYNNEI in the germline V gene. The CDR3 runs to 14 residues. CDR3 sequence reads: CASSPISSTDTQYF. CDR3 sequence (DNA): TGTGCCAGCAGTCCCATATCCTCCACAGATACGCAGTATTTT.

This chain links TRBV10-1 with TRBJ2-2; perhaps D is TRBD1 or TRBD2 (6 bases each). Germline assignment: CDR1 WNHNN and CDR2 SYGVQD (reference sequence). Trimming cost V 2 bases and J 6 bases, with 16 bases left between them. The length of the CDR3 is 16 residues. This chain's CDR3 is CASSEELGGHSGELFF. The CDR3 DNA reads as TGCGCCAGCAGTGAGGAACTAGGGGGGCATTCCGGGGAGCTGTTTTTT.

The CDR3 protein is CASSPGQPLADEQFF. DNA for the CDR3: TGTGCCAGCAGCCCCGGACAGCCCCTCGCGGATGAGCAGTTCTTC. The V and J genes are TRBV11-2 and TRBJ2-1, with D perhaps matching TRBD1 (6 bases). CDR1 and CDR2 from the germline V gene are SGHAT and FQNNGV. The CDR3 is 15 residues long. Trimming took 5 bases from V and 8 from J, leaving 19 bases between them.

The gene calls are TRBV28 and TRBJ1-6; 8 bases align to TRBD1. With V trimmed by 6 bases and J by 7 bases, 17 bases remained unmatched. Germline loops: CDR1 MDHEN, CDR2 SYDVKM. CDR3 length: 18 residues. The CDR3 DNA sequence: TGTGCCAGCAGAGAGCTCTCCGACAGGGGAGGGCCCAATTCACCCCTCCACTTT. This codes for CASRELSDRGGPNSPLHF.

The chain carries TRBV6-1 and TRBJ1-5; TRBD1 is a possible D gene (5 bases). Germline values: CDR1 MNHNS, CDR2 SASEGT. The V end was cut by 3 bases, the J end by 2 bases, with 17 bases between. This CDR3 spans 17 amino acids. The CDR3, as DNA: TGTGCCAGCAGTGACATCCGAAGGGGCGGGCGCAATCAGCCCCAGCATTTT. This sequence encodes CASSDIRRGGRNQPQHF.

Only a few counts were recorded for this clone. V usage is TRBV29-1 and J usage is TRBJ1-1; TRBD1 matches at 8 bases. V was clipped by 4 bases and J by 1 base; unmatched bases: 2. The CDR3 loop spans 13 amino acids. The germline CDR1 and CDR2 sequences are SQVTM and ANQGSEA. The CDR3: CSVGQGPNTEAFF. The CDR3 coding sequence is TGCAGCGTTGGACAGGGGCCGAACACTGAAGCTTTCTTT.

The chain couples TRBV7-9 to TRBJ1-4, with D perhaps matching TRBD1 (5 bases). V was clipped by 4 bases and J by 3 bases, with 12 bases between them. The CDR3 runs 15 residues. Germline-derived CDR1 and CDR2 are SEHNR and FQNEAQ (reference sequence). CDR3: CASSSAGPPNEKLFF. The CDR3 DNA is TGTGCCAGCAGCTCCGCGGGGCCTCCTAATGAAAAACTGTTTTTT.

This clone appeared a single time. V usage is TRBV29-1 and J usage is TRBJ2-7; D possibly corresponds to TRBD2 (5 bases). The CDR3 is 13 amino acids. From germline, CDR1 is SQVTM and CDR2 ANQGSEA. Trimming took off 5 bases at V and 2 bases at J, with 13 bases between the two ends. The CDR3 region is CSVSAGGPYEQYF. CDR3 sequence (DNA): TGCAGCGTTTCTGCCGGCGGGCCCTACGAGCAGTACTTC.